This T cell receptor (beta chain) was recovered during a study of long-term antiretroviral therapy in people with HIV. At survey level, the immunoSEQ assay was run in its v3.0 version. Sequencing was designed to cover roughly 35,000-55,000 T-cell genomes in each sample. This table comes from immunoSEQ multiplex PCR, and its TCRdb copy is limited to in-frame clones, with some not included. The sample lists roughly 25,000 clones, roughly 83% occurring once. V trimming: 7 bases; J trimming: 4 bases; junction bases outside the gene matches: 5. The CDR3 is made up of 13 amino acids. Germline lookup yields CDR1 SNHLY and CDR2 FYNNEI.

This chain joins TRBV2 and TRBJ2-7; 9 positions agree with TRBD2. The sequences come from unsorted PBMCs, collected 0.7 years before starting antiretroviral therapy. This TCR was recovered from a man aged 25-45 years with HIV. For the CDR3, the DNA is TGTGCCAGCAATGGACTAGCGTCGTACGAGCAGTACTTC. This codes for CASNGLASYEQYF.